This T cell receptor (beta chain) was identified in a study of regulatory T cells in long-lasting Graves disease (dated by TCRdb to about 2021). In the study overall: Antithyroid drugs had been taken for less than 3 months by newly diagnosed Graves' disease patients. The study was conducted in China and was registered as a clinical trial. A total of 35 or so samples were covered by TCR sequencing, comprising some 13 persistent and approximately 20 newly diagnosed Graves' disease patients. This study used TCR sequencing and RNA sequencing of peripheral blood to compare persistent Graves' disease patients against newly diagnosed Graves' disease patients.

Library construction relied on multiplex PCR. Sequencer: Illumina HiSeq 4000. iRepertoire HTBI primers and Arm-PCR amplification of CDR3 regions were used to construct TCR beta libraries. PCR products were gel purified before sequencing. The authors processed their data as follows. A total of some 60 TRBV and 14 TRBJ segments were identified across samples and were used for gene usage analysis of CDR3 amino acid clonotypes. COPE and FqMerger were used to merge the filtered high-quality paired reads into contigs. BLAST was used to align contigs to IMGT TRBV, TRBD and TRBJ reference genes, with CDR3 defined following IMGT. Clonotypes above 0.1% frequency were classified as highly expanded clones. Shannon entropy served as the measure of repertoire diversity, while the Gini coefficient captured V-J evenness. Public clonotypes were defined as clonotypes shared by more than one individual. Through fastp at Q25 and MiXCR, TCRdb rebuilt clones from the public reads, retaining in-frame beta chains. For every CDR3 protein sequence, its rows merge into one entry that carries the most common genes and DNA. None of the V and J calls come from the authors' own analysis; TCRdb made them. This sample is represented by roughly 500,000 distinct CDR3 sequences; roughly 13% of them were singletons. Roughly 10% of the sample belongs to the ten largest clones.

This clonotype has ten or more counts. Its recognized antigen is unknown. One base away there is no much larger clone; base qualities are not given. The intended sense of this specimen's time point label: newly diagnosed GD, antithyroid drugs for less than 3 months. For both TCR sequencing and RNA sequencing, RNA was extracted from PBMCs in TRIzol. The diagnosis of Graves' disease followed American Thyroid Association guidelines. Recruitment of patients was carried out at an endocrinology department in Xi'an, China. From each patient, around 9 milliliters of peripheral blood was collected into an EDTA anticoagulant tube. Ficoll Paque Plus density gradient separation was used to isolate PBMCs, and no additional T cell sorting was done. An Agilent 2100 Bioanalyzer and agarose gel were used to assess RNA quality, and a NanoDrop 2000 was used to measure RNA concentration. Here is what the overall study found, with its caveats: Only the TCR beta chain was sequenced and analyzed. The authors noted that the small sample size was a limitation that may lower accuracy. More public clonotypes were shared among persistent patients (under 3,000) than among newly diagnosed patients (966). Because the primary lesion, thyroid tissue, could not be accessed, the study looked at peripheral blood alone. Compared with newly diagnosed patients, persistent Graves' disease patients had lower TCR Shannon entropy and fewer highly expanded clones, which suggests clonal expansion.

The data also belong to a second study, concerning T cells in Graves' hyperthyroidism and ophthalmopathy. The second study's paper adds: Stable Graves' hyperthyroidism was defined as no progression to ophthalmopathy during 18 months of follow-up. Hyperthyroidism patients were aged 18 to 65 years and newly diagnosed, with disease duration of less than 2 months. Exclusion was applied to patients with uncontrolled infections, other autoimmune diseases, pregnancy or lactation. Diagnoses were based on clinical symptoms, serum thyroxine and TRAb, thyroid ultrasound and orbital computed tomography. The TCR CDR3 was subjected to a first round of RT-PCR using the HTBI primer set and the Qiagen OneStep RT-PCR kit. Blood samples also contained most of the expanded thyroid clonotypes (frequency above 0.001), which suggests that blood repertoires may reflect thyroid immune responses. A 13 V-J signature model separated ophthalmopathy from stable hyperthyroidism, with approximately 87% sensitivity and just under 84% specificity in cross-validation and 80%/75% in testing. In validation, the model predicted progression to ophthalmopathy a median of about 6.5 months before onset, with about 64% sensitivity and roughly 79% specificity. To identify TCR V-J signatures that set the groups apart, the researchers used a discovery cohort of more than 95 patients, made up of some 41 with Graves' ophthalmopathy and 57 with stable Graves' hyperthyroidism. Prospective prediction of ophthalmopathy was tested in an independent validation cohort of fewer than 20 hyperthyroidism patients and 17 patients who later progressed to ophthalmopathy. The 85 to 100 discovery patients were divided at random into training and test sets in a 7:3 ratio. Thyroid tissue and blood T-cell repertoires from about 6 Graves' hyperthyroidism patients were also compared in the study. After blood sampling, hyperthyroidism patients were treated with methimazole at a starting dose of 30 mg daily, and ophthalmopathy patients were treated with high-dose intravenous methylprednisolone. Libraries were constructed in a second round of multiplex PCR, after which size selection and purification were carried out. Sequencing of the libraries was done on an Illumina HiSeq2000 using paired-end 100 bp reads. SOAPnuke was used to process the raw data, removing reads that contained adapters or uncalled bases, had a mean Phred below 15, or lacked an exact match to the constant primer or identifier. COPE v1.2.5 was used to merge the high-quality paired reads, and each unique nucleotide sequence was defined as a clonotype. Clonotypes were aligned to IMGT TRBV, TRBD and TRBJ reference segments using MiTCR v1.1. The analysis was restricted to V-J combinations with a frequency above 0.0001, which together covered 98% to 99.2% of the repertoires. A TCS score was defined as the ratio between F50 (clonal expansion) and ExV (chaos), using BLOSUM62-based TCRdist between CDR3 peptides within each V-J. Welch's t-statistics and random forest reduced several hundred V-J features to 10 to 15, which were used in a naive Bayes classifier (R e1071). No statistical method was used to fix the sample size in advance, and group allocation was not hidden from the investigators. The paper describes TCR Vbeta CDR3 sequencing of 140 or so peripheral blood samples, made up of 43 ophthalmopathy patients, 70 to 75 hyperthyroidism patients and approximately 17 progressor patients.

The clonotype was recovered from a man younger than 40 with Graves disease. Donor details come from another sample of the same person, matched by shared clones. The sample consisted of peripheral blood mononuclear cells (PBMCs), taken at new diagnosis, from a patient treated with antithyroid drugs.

The DNA is as follows: TGTGCCAGCAGATTCGACCAGACCGGGGAGCTGTTTTTT. Translated, this gives CASRFDQTGELFF. The sequence joins TRBV2 to TRBJ2-2; no confident D gene assignment can be made. Cut back by 6 bases and 5 bases, the V and J ends lie 10 bases apart. The CDR1 and CDR2 encoded by the germline V gene are SNHLY and FYNNEI. From cysteine to phenylalanine, the CDR3 is 13 amino acids long. The read is trimmed to its CDR3 DNA, 39 bases read in frame from base 1.